The rows below give T cell receptor beta chains drawn from one sample of a study of CD8+ T cells in alopecia areata. This table comes from immunoSEQ multiplex PCR, and its TCRdb copy is limited to in-frame clones, with some not included. The sample contains roughly 210,000 clones, around 43% of which appear only once. The source material was CD4+ T cells sorted from blood, sampled between weeks 36 and 40, from a patient treated with tofacitinib. These receptor sequences come from a human donor with alopecia areata. Each CDR3 is given with its conserved first and last residue. The D gene is left open where the match is weak. Where a row states a size, it is once, few, many or the class of an expanded clone; other rows omit it.

D gene | J gene | V gene | clone size | CDR3 DNA | CDR3 protein
. | TRBJ2-1 | TRBV5-4 | . | TGTGCCAGCAGCCCTTCGTGGGCTAGTGGGCGGGCTGAGCAGTTCTTC | CASSPSWASGRAEQFF
. | TRBJ1-1 | TRBV5-1 | . | TGCGCCAGCTCCGAGGTAGGGCCCCAGGTCACTGAAGCTTTCTTT | CASSEVGPQVTEAFF
. | TRBJ2-7 | TRBV5-1 | . | TGCGCCAGCAGCACAGTAGCTAGCTCCTACGAGCAGTACTTC | CASSTVASSYEQYF
TRBD1 | TRBJ1-2 | TRBV29-1 | . | TGCAGCGTTGAAGATAGGAGACAGGGAGGCTATGGCTACACCTTC | CSVEDRRQGGYGYTF
TRBD1 | TRBJ2-2 | TRBV5-4 | . | TGTGCCAGCAGCTTGACAGGGGTCGCCGGGGAGCTGTTTTTT | CASSLTGVAGELFF
TRBD1 | TRBJ2-7 | TRBV7-2 | few | TGTGCCAGCAGCTCTCAAGGGGGCTTCAGCTCCTACGAGCAGTACTTC | CASSSQGGFSSYEQYF
. | TRBJ2-2 | TRBV2 | few | TGTGCCAGCGGAAGGGAGAACACCGGGGAGCTGTTTTTT | CASGRENTGELFF
TRBD2 | TRBJ2-3 | TRBV29-1 | few | TGCAGCGTTGAAATTTACGGCGGGAGGGCCGGGGGTGATACGCAGTATTTT | CSVEIYGGRAGGDTQYF
TRBD2 | TRBJ2-3 | TRBV30 | few | TGTGCCAGTACTAGCGGGAGGGCCGGGGATACGCAGTATTTT | CASTSGRAGDTQYF
. | TRBJ1-2 | TRBV25-1 | . | TGTGCCAGCAGTGAATCGGGTGCAGAAACTAACTATGGCTACACCTTC | CASSESGAETNYGYTF
TRBD2 | TRBJ2-1 | TRBV5-1 | . | TGCGCCAGCAGCTCCAGCGGGAGGAATGATGAGCAGTTCTTC | CASSSSGRNDEQFF
. | TRBJ2-1 | TRBV7-9 | . | TGTGCCATACGGGACCTAGGGTTCTTC | CAIRDLGFF
. | TRBJ1-1 | TRBV5-1 | . | TGCGCCAGCAGGAGGGAGAACACTGAAGCTTTCTTT | CASRRENTEAFF
TRBD2 | TRBJ2-1 | TRBV7-2 | . | TGTGCCAGCAGCTTAAACGGACTAGCGGTTAATGAGCAGTTCTTC | CASSLNGLAVNEQFF
TRBD2 | TRBJ2-2 | TRBV4-3 | few | TGCGCCAGCAGCCAACACCGGGACTCCCCGGGAGGAACCGGGGAGCTGTTTTTT | CASSQHRDSPGGTGELFF
. | TRBJ2-7 | TRBV4-1 | . | TGCGCCAGCAGCCAAGAGCTAGTGGGGGTATACGAGCAGTACTTC | CASSQELVGVYEQYF
TRBD2 | TRBJ2-1 | TRBV5-1 | few | TGCGCCAGCAGCTTCCCTAGCGGGAGAGCTAATGAGCAGTTCTTC | CASSFPSGRANEQFF
TRBD2 | TRBJ2-5 | TRBV2 | . | TGTGCCAGCAGTGAACGATTGGGGGCTAGCGGGAGGGCCCGAGAGACCCAGTACTTC | CASSERLGASGRARETQYF
. | TRBJ2-1 | TRBV4-3 | few | TGCGCCAGCAGCCAAGCCAACAATGAGCAGTTCTTC | CASSQANNEQFF
TRBD2 | TRBJ2-5 | TRBV19 | . | TGTGCCAGTAGCCTCCCCACGGGACTAGGACGAGAGACCCAGTACTTC | CASSLPTGLGRETQYF
TRBD1 | TRBJ1-2 | TRBV19 | few | TGTGCCAGTAGAAGACAGGGGGTCGACGGCTACACCTTC | CASRRQGVDGYTF
. | TRBJ2-3 | TRBV2 | . | TGTGCCAGCAGACTAGAAACAGATACGCAGTATTTT | CASRLETDTQYF
. | TRBJ1-5 | TRBV7-2 | . | TGTGCCAGCAGCTTAGCGTCCTTAGGGAAGGAGAGCAATCAGCCCCAGCATTTT | CASSLASLGKESNQPQHF
TRBD2 | TRBJ2-7 | TRBV7-2 | . | TGTGCCAGCAGCTTAAGACTAGCGGGCTACGAGCAGTACTTC | CASSLRLAGYEQYF
TRBD2 | TRBJ2-3 | TRBV4-1 | . | TGCGCCAGCAGCCCAGGACTAGCGGGACTCACAGATACGCAGTATTTT | CASSPGLAGLTDTQYF
TRBD2 | TRBJ2-1 | TRBV6-5 | . | TGTGCCAGCAGTTACTCTCCGGGACTACGCGGCAATGAGCAGTTCTTC | CASSYSPGLRGNEQFF
. | TRBJ2-7 | TRBV18 | . | TGTGCCAGCTCACAGGGGTCGGTCGGGAACGAGCAGTACTTC | CASSQGSVGNEQYF
TRBD2 | TRBJ2-5 | TRBV9 | once | TGTGCCAGCAGCCCGCGGGCTAGCGGGATGTGGGAGACCCAGTACTTC | CASSPRASGMWETQYF
. | TRBJ1-1 | TRBV5-6 | . | TGTGCCAGCAGCTCCCGGGGCCTCGCTTTCTTT | CASSSRGLAFF
. | TRBJ2-3 | TRBV7-2 | many | TGTGCCAGCAGGTATAGAGGAGGGCAGACTAGCACAGATACGCAGTATTTT | CASRYRGGQTSTDTQYF
TRBD2 | TRBJ2-3 | TRBV4-1 | . | TGCGCCAGCAGCCAAGAGGGCTCTAGCGGGAGGTCCAGCACAGATACGCAGTATTTT | CASSQEGSSGRSSTDTQYF
. | TRBJ2-7 | TRBV4-3 | . | TGCGCCAGCAGCCAAGAGGACCATAGCTCCTACGAGCAGTACTTC | CASSQEDHSSYEQYF
TRBD2 | TRBJ2-5 | TRBV4-2 | . | TGTGCCAGCAGCCAAACGATAGGAAGACTAGCGGGCCAAGAGACCCAGTACTTC | CASSQTIGRLAGQETQYF
. | TRBJ1-5 | TRBV6-5 | . | TGTGCCAGCAGTTACGTTCGGAGTCAGCCCCAGCATTTT | CASSYVRSQPQHF
. | TRBJ2-7 | TRBV30 | . | TGTGCCTGGACCACAGGTTACGAGCAGTACTTC | CAWTTGYEQYF
. | TRBJ2-3 | TRBV11-1 | few | TGTGCCAGCCTGCAGGGAGGCACAGATACGCAGTATTTT | CASLQGGTDTQYF
. | TRBJ2-5 | TRBV28 | . | TGTGCCAGCAGTTTCATCCGGGTTGAGACCCAGTACTTC | CASSFIRVETQYF
. | TRBJ1-2 | TRBV5-1 | . | TGCGCCAGCAGCTTGGGTCAGGGCAACTATGGCTACACCTTC | CASSLGQGNYGYTF
. | TRBJ1-1 | TRBV29-1 | . | TGCAGCGCCCCAAAGGGTTTGGGCACTGAAGCTTTCTTT | CSAPKGLGTEAFF
TRBD1 | TRBJ2-7 | TRBV9 | . | TGTGCCAGCAGCGTAGGGGGACAGGGTTTCTACGAGCAGTACTTC | CASSVGGQGFYEQYF
TRBD1 | TRBJ1-5 | TRBV29-1 | . | TGCAGCGTTGGGGACAGCTACAATCAGCCCCAGCATTTT | CSVGDSYNQPQHF
TRBD1 | TRBJ2-7 | TRBV27 | many | TGTGCCAGCAGCCTGCTCGGGACAGCCTACGAGCAGTACTTC | CASSLLGTAYEQYF
. | TRBJ2-2 | TRBV7-2 | . | TGTGCCAGCAGCTTAGGCACCGGGGAGCTGTTTTTT | CASSLGTGELFF
. | TRBJ1-2 | TRBV15 | . | TGTGCCACCAGCAGAGAACCGGGGACGCGCTATGGCTACACCTTC | CATSREPGTRYGYTF
TRBD2 | TRBJ2-3 | TRBV7-9 | . | TGTGCCAGCAGCCCAGGGACTAGCGACACAGATACGCAGTATTTT | CASSPGTSDTDTQYF
. | TRBJ2-3 | TRBV30 | few | TGTGCCTGGAGTCCAGGGGAAGATACGCAGTATTTT | CAWSPGEDTQYF
. | TRBJ2-5 | TRBV29-1 | few | TGCAGCGTTCCCCGAGGGGTAGAGACCCAGTACTTC | CSVPRGVETQYF